This entry is about one T cell receptor (beta chain). Possible read error: a much larger clone is one base away. There were TCR beta CDR3 regions amplified from RNA transcripts. The HTBI primer set drove a first-round RT-PCR of the TCR CDR3. TCRdb re-derived calls from the multiplex PCR reads in MiXCR, one entry per CDR3 protein. The sample shows hundreds of thousands of distinct CDR3 sequences, approximately 40% of them seen only once. The data belong to a study of T cells in Graves' hyperthyroidism and ophthalmopathy. The V end was cut by 4 bases, the J end by 0 bases, with 7 bases between. Germline CDR1 is SQVTM and CDR2 is ANQGSEA. The CDR3 has 13 amino acids.

This clonotype was obtained from a man younger than 35 with Graves' hyperthyroidism. The chain links TRBV29-1 to TRBJ1-5; D gene unclear. Sequencing was done on a sample of blood. The CDR3 is CSVGSSSNQPQHF. DNA of the CDR3: TGCAGCGTTGGAAGTAGTAGCAATCAGCCCCAGCATTTT.